This TCR beta chain was found in a study of blood T cell repertoires in COVID-19. Germline-derived CDR1 and CDR2 are MNHEY and SMNVEV (reference sequence). J was trimmed by 6 bases and V by 5 bases; bases with no gene match: 3. This CDR3 is built from 14 residues. The assay was immunoSEQ multiplex PCR, and TCRdb's table has in-frame clones only and misses some. The sample lists over 120,000 clones, around four fifths occurring once. Sequencing was done on a sample of peripheral blood. J is TRBJ1-6 and V is TRBV27; 8 nucleotides align to TRBD1. The clonotype originates from a human donor in a cohort sampled during active COVID-19. Here the CDR3 DNA reads TGTGCCAGCAGTCCGACAGGGGTTAATTCACCCCTCCACTTT. Protein product: CASSPTGVNSPLHF.